The 28 T cell receptor beta chains presented below share a single source sample, sequenced in a study of cytomegalovirus exposure and HLA in healthy donors. The study ran its PCR with 60 Vbeta and 13 Jbeta primers. The protocol was immunoSEQ multiplex PCR, while the TCRdb copy is restricted to in-frame clones and leaves out a portion. The sample data list around 63,000 clones. Sequencing was performed on PBMCs. The receptors originated from a woman aged 25-40 years in good health and CMV-seronegative.

The chain is built from TRBV4-1 and TRBJ1-5, with 10 bases identical to TRBD1. This CDR3 contains 13 residues. The germline V gene has CDR1 MGHRA and CDR2 YSYEKL. V gave up 8 bases and J gave up 4 bases; unmatched junction bases: 2. The CDR3 loop reads CASRGQGNQPQHF. In nucleotides, the CDR3 is TGCGCCAGCCGGGGACAGGGGAATCAGCCCCAGCATTTT.

The rearrangement joins TRBV2 to TRBJ1-1, with a weak D call TRBD1 (6 bases). CDR1 and CDR2 (germline): SNHLY, FYNNEI. Trimming removed 6 bases at V and 0 bases at J, with 11 bases between. The CDR3 runs to 14 residues. The CDR3: CASSSTGLNTEAFF. CDR3 bases: TGTGCCAGCAGCAGCACAGGGCTGAACACTGAAGCTTTCTTT.

The chain recombines TRBV28 with TRBJ2-2; D unresolved. V dropped 4 bases and J dropped 2 bases, with 11 bases sitting between them. The CDR3 spans 15 residues. Looked up from germline, CDR1 is MDHEN and CDR2 is SYDVKM. The CDR3 DNA sequence: TGTGCCAGCAGTTACTGGAGTGATAACACCGGGGAGCTGTTTTTT. Amino acid sequence: CASSYWSDNTGELFF.

This rearrangement joins TRBV7-9 to TRBJ2-5; 7 nucleotides align to TRBD1. Germline loops: CDR1 SEHNR, CDR2 FQNEAQ (reference sequence). V shed 3 bases and J 5 bases; nucleotides not matched to a gene: 6. This CDR3 is 14 amino acids long. DNA for the CDR3: TGTGCCAGCAGCTTGAGACAGGGATGGGAGACCCAGTACTTC. This codes for CASSLRQGWETQYF. The entire variable domain, with the rest obtained from reference TRBV7-9 and TRBJ2-5, is as follows: DTGVSQNPRHKITKRGQNVTFRCDPISEHNRLYWYRQTLGQGPEFLTYFQNEAQLEKSRLLSDRFSAERPKGSFSTLEIQRTEQGDSAMYLCASSLRQGWETQYFGPGTRLLVL.

The chain recombines TRBV29-1 with TRBJ1-2; 8 nucleotides align to TRBD1. CDR1 is SQVTM, CDR2 ANQGSEA, per germline. The CDR3 consists of 12 residues. The V segment lost 7 bases and the J segment 4 bases; nucleotides outside the gene matches: 5. CDR3 in DNA: TGCAGCGAGACAGGGGACGCCTATGGCTACACCTTC. Translation gives CSETGDAYGYTF.

The rearrangement uses TRBV27 and TRBJ2-2; 8 bases are shared with TRBD2. The V segment lost 0 bases and the J segment 4 bases; nucleotides outside the gene matches: 4. Per the germline V gene, CDR1 is MNHEY and CDR2 is SMNVEV (reference sequence). The CDR3 runs 16 residues. The CDR3 protein is CASSLSEREGTGELFF. The CDR3 bases are TGTGCCAGCAGTTTATCGGAACGGGAGGGCACCGGGGAGCTGTTTTTT.

The rearrangement joins TRBV29-1 to TRBJ1-1; a weak D match, TRBD1 (6 bases). CDR3 length: 10 amino acids. Germline V gene data show CDR1 as SQVTM and CDR2 as ANQGSEA. V dropped 6 bases and J dropped 8 bases, with 10 bases sitting between them. The CDR3 region has the DNA TGCAGCGTCCGCAGGGGAGAAGCTTTCTTT. Translation gives CSVRRGEAFF.

The CDR3: CASSLQGGGLFF. In DNA, the CDR3 is TGTGCCAGCAGCTTACAGGGGGGAGGACTGTTTTTT. The genes are TRBV7-2 and TRBJ1-4; 7 nucleotides align to TRBD1. J was trimmed by 13 bases and V by 2 bases; bases with no gene match: 4. The CDR3 sequence is 12 residues long. In germline, CDR1 is SGHTA, CDR2 FQGNSA.

V gene TRBV4-2 combines with J gene TRBJ1-1; the match to TRBD1 covers 9 bases. The CDR3 is 16 residues long. V shed 0 bases, J shed 1 base, and the junction held 3 bases outside the gene matches. In germline, CDR1 is LGHNA, CDR2 YNFKEQ. CDR3 coding DNA: TGTGCCAGCAGCCAAGACCGGACAGGGGCGAACACTGAAGCTTTCTTT. Translated: CASSQDRTGANTEAFF.

This rearrangement joins TRBV5-1 to TRBJ1-5; 12 nucleotides agree with TRBD1. This CDR3 comprises 15 residues. V was clipped by 5 bases and J by 6 bases; unmatched bases: 6. Germline values: CDR1 SGHRS, CDR2 YFSETQ. This CDR3 is CASSPGTGGGQPQHF. The CDR3 DNA reads as TGCGCCAGCAGTCCCGGGACAGGGGGCGGTCAGCCCCAGCATTTT.

The chain is built from TRBV18 and TRBJ1-2; D remains ambiguous. The CDR3 runs to 13 residues. Per the germline V gene, CDR1 is KGHSH and CDR2 is LQKENI. The V gene lost 0 bases and the J gene lost 2 bases, with 4 bases spanning the gap. The CDR3 reads CASSPPENYGYTF. The DNA of the CDR3 is TGTGCCAGCTCACCACCAGAGAACTATGGCTACACCTTC. Using reference TRBV18 and TRBJ1-2 for the parts outside the CDR3, the full variable domain is NAGVMQNPRHLVRRRGQEARLRCSPMKGHSHVYWYRQLPEEGLKFMVYLQKENIIDESGMPKERFSAEFPKEGPSILRIQQVVRGDSAAYFCASSPPENYGYTFGSGTRLTVV.

V usage is TRBV19 and J usage is TRBJ2-7, with 9 bases fitting TRBD2. This CDR3 comprises 15 residues. The ends lost 3 bases at V and 3 bases at J; junction bases unmatched: 6. Germline V CDR1 and CDR2: LNHDA, SQIVND (reference sequence). The CDR3 sequence is CASSIARREGYEQYF. CDR3 nucleotides: TGTGCCAGTAGTATTGCTCGGCGGGAGGGCTACGAGCAGTACTTC.

The chain joins TRBV29-1 to TRBJ2-3, with 13 bases matching TRBD2. The CDR3 runs to 16 residues. J gave up 3 bases and V 2 bases, and 5 bases lay outside the gene matches. Germline lookup yields CDR1 SQVTM and CDR2 ANQGSEA. Written as DNA, the CDR3 is TGCAGCGTTGAATTTACTAGCGGGAGGGGTACAGATACGCAGTATTTT. Its protein product is CSVEFTSGRGTDTQYF.

V usage is TRBV7-2 and J usage is TRBJ1-4; TRBD1 agrees at 9 bases. J gave up 6 bases and V 5 bases, and 1 base lay outside the gene matches. Germline V gene data show CDR1 as SGHTA and CDR2 as FQGNSA. This CDR3 has 13 residues. In DNA form, the CDR3 reads TGTGCCAGCAGCCGACAGGGGGATGAAAAACTGTTTTTT. The encoded protein is CASSRQGDEKLFF.

The genes are TRBV5-1 and TRBJ2-7; TRBD2 aligns across 12 bases. Per the germline V gene, CDR1 is SGHRS and CDR2 is YFSETQ. The CDR3 is made up of 14 amino acids. The V gene end was trimmed by 2 bases and the J gene end by 6 bases; junction bases not matched to a gene: 3. CDR3 sequence (DNA): TGCGCCAGCAGCTTACTAGCGGGGGGTCCCGAGCAGTACTTC. Translated: CASSLLAGGPEQYF.

The chain carries TRBV6-6 and TRBJ1-4, with 8 bases fitting TRBD1. The CDR3 sequence is 12 residues long. The V and J ends lost 6 bases and 8 bases, in that order; junction bases with no gene match: 2. In germline, CDR1 is MNHNY, CDR2 SVGAGI (reference sequence). CDR3 bases: TGTGCCAGCAGGCGGACAGGGGAAAAACTGTTTTTT. Amino acid sequence: CASRRTGEKLFF.

Notes on this clone: Within the sample, other DNA sequences also encode this same CDR3. The CDR3 bases are TGTGCCAGCAGTGTAAAATGGGCCCCACACACAGATACGCAGTATTTT. Its protein product is CASSVKWAPHTDTQYF. V usage is TRBV25-1 and J usage is TRBJ2-3; D unresolved. In germline, CDR1 is MGHDK, CDR2 SYGVNS. CDR3 length: 16 amino acids. Trimming removed 4 bases from V and 2 bases from J, with 16 bases in between.

The CDR3 nucleotides are TGTGCCTGGAATGGGAGAAGGGTACAGGAGACCCAGTACTTC. This translates into CAWNGRRVQETQYF. The J gene is TRBJ2-5, the V gene TRBV30; maybe TRBD2 (5 bases). Trimming stripped 4 bases from V and 5 bases from J, with 17 bases between. CDR3 length: 14 residues. In germline, CDR1 is GTSNPN, CDR2 SVGIG (reference sequence).

The chain employs TRBV27 and TRBJ2-1; the match to TRBD2 covers 8 bases. Germline V lookup: CDR1 MNHEY, CDR2 SMNVEV (reference sequence). The CDR3 sequence is 15 residues long. V was pared by 3 bases and J by 2 bases, with 3 bases of the junction left unmatched. The chain's CDR3 is CASSLERGTYNEQFF. The CDR3 region has the DNA TGTGCCAGCAGTTTGGAGCGGGGGACCTACAATGAGCAGTTCTTC.

This chain joins TRBV6-5 and TRBJ1-6; D is possibly TRBD1 (5 bases). V was cut by 8 bases and J by 10 bases, with 21 bases left in between. The CDR3 is 15 amino acids. Germline CDR1 reads MNHEY; CDR2 reads SVGAGI. CDR3 bases: TGTGCCAGCCAAAGGGGTGGGGGGATTGGGTCACCCCTCCACTTT. As protein: CASQRGGGIGSPLHF.

V usage is TRBV20-1 and J usage is TRBJ1-2; 9 nucleotides line up with TRBD1. Trimming at V came to 6 bases and at J to 7 bases, leaving 3 bases not matched to a gene. The germline CDR1 and CDR2 sequences are DFQATT and SNEGSKA (reference sequence). CDR3 length equals 11 residues. The CDR3 reads CSARTGAGYTF. The CDR3 nucleotides read TGCAGTGCGAGGACAGGGGCTGGCTACACCTTC.

V usage is TRBV9 and J usage is TRBJ1-3, with D possibly matching TRBD1 (6 bases). The CDR3 length is 17 residues. Germline CDR1 and CDR2: SGDLS and YYNGEE. V lost 3 bases, J lost 5 bases, and 21 bases lay in between. The CDR3 DNA is TGTGCCAGCAGCGGGGACCAGGACAGTGGTTCGCGAAACACCATATATTTT. Translating it yields CASSGDQDSGSRNTIYF.

The chain employs TRBV10-3 and TRBJ2-5, with 8 bases matching TRBD2. V lost 2 bases to trimming and J lost 1 base; unmatched junction nucleotides: 0. From germline, CDR1 is ENHRY and CDR2 SYGVKD. CDR3 length: 14 residues. The CDR3 nucleotides read TGTGCCATCAGTGAGGGACTAGCCCAAGAGACCCAGTACTTC. This sequence encodes CAISEGLAQETQYF.

The rearrangement joins TRBV30 to TRBJ2-5; D is unresolved. The CDR3 length is 14 residues. Germline loops: CDR1 GTSNPN, CDR2 SVGIG (reference sequence). The V gene lost 4 bases and the J gene lost 5 bases, with 17 bases spanning the gap. The CDR3 region is CAWNPPEVWETQYF. The CDR3 DNA follows: TGTGCCTGGAACCCCCCAGAGGTTTGGGAGACCCAGTACTTC.

A note on this clone: Relative to the germline gene, one junction end is altered; a read error may explain this. The chain links TRBV9 to TRBJ1-1; D perhaps matches TRBD1 (5 bases). Germline CDR1 reads SGDLS; CDR2 reads YYNGEE. This CDR3 region has 15 residues. The CDR3 DNA follows: TGTGCCAGCAGCGTCTCTTACAGGCGAAACACTGAAGATTTCTTT. Its protein product is CASSVSYRRNTEDFF.

The chain uses TRBV27 and TRBJ1-6; no firm D call. The CDR3 has 17 amino acids. V lost 1 base and J 9 bases, leaving 19 bases between the germline ends. Germline assignment: CDR1 MNHEY and CDR2 SMNVEV (reference sequence). This chain's CDR3 is CASSLWIPQRNTSPLHF. The CDR3, as DNA: TGTGCCAGCAGTTTATGGATCCCTCAGCGGAATACTTCACCCCTCCACTTT.

This chain uses TRBV27 with TRBJ1-5; unclear D gene. Germline V gene sequence: CDR1 MNHEY, CDR2 SMNVEV (reference sequence). The V and J ends lost 0 bases and 6 bases respectively, with 12 bases between them. The CDR3 extends over 15 amino acids. The CDR3 sequence is CASSLSGYLGQPQHF. The CDR3 bases are TGTGCCAGCAGTTTATCCGGGTATCTTGGTCAGCCCCAGCATTTT.

The chain's CDR3 is CASSSQGTGHYGYTF. CDR3 nucleotides: TGTGCCAGCAGCTCACAGGGAACGGGACACTATGGCTACACCTTC. The gene calls are TRBV7-2 and TRBJ1-2; D may be TRBD1 (6 bases). Germline V gives CDR1 SGHTA, CDR2 FQGNSA. The CDR3 has 15 amino acids. The germline V and J ends were trimmed by 4 bases and 3 bases, with 15 bases remaining between them.